This TCR beta chain was profiled in a study of cytomegalovirus exposure and HLA in healthy donors. The PCR ran on 60 Vbeta and 13 Jbeta primers. This table comes from immunoSEQ multiplex PCR, and its TCRdb copy is limited to in-frame clones, with some not included. The sample carries about 190,000 clones, roughly 82% recorded once. The receptor comes from a woman aged 45-65 years in good health and CMV-seropositive. Sequencing was performed on PBMCs.

This chain's CDR3 is CSAPSGGGMDTQYF. The CDR3, as DNA: TGCAGCGCCCCCAGTGGGGGGGGCATGGATACGCAGTATTTT. This chain joins TRBV29-1 and TRBJ2-3; D perhaps matches TRBD2 (7 bases). Deletions cut 7 bases from V and 6 bases from J, with 20 bases between. Germline V CDR1 and CDR2: SQVTM, ANQGSEA. The CDR3 consists of 14 residues.